One and the same sample provided the 2 T cell receptor beta chains below, sequenced in a study of blood T cell repertoires in COVID-19. Method: immunoSEQ multiplex PCR; TCRdb's copy keeps in-frame clones and lacks some. The repertoire holds around 200,000 clones, around 89% seen once, with approximately 2.7% in the top ten. Input material: PBMCs or T cells enriched from blood (not recorded which). The receptors come from a woman between 25 and 40 years old who had recovered from COVID-19.

The CDR3 region is CASSLFRGGDEQYF. The CDR3 DNA follows: TGTGCCAGCAGCTTGTTCAGGGGTGGTGACGAGCAGTACTTC. The chain couples TRBV5-6 to TRBJ2-7; tentative D call: TRBD1 (6 bases). The CDR3 is 14 residues long. The germline CDR1 and CDR2 sequences are SGHDT and YYEEEE. Trimming took 1 base from V and 5 from J, leaving 13 bases between them.

The J gene is TRBJ2-2, the V gene TRBV7-9; the match to TRBD1 covers 7 bases. The V and J ends lost 5 bases and 3 bases, in that order; junction bases with no gene match: 0. This CDR3 comprises 13 residues. Germline CDR1 SEHNR, CDR2 FQNEAQ (reference sequence). This CDR3 is CASSQGDTGELFF. The DNA for the CDR3 is TGTGCCAGCAGCCAGGGGGACACCGGGGAGCTGTTTTTT.